Given below is one TCR beta chain in context. This clone was picked up one time. Its antigen specificity is not known. Base qualities were left out, and no much larger clone turns up one base away. The trial excluded patients who had a history of autoimmune disease or were on systemic immunosuppression. In every dose cohort, peripheral blood was drawn for TCR sequencing at baseline, cycle 4 day 1, and cycle 7 day 1. The samples were taken from a phase I, first-in-human, multicenter, open-label dose-escalation trial of ivuxolimab. Adults with locally advanced or metastatic melanoma, renal cell, hepatocellular, or head and neck squamous cell carcinoma were enrolled in the trial. Before TCR sequencing, CD4+ T cells and CD8+ T cells from peripheral blood were sorted into separate populations. Genomic DNA was extracted from sorted cells for sequencing of the TCRbeta CDR3 region. The immunoSEQ Assay was used to sequence the TCRbeta CDR3 regions. TCRdb holds this immuneACCESS table with in-frame rearrangements only. Some clones are missing; in checked studies, unresolved V genes explain under half, and the rest has no known cause. The sample table contains tens of thousands of clones; only one count was recorded for 84% of them. The ten largest clones take up around 1.5% of the sample.

The germline V gene provides CDR1 MDHEN and CDR2 SYDVKM. V is reduced by 7 bases and J by 2 bases, leaving a spacing of 11 bases between them. From cysteine to phenylalanine, the CDR3 is 13 amino acids long. Only CDR3 DNA remains: 39 bases, in frame from the first base. This record belongs to a study of OX40 agonist ivuxolimab in advanced cancers. In the study overall: Ivuxolimab, which targeted the costimulatory receptor OX40 (CD134), was an agonistic, fully human IgG2 monoclonal antibody. Intravenous ivuxolimab was administered to patients every 2 weeks at six dose levels: 0.01, 0.1, 0.3, 1.5, 3 and 10 mg/kg. Of the approximately 50 dose-escalation patients, hepatocellular carcinoma was present in around 20, melanoma in approximately 15, renal cell carcinoma in 9 and head and neck cancer in 9. In the dose-escalation cohort, 70% to 85% of patients were male, and the mean age was approximately 55 years, with a range of roughly 23 to 85. Patients were allowed to have had prior anti-PD-1, anti-PD-L1 or anti-CTLA-4 therapy, and 30% to 50% of the dose-escalation patients had previously received checkpoint inhibitors. Three dose-escalation patients achieved partial responses, one with hepatocellular carcinoma and two with cutaneous melanoma. The purpose of peripheral TCRbeta sequencing was to test whether ivuxolimab changed TCR sequence diversity and led to clonal T-cell expansion. The paper reports the monotherapy dose-escalation portion (N of about 54 patients) of the phase I ivuxolimab trial. The research as a whole found: Low levels of normalized T-cell clonal expansion were also shown by some nonresponding patients. Partial responders in the 0.1-3.0 mg/kg groups had among the lowest normalized peripheral clonal expansion, especially among CD8+ T cells. Antigen specificity was not determined for the clonally expanded peripheral T cells. At doses of 0.1 to 3.0 mg/kg, clonal expansion of both CD4+ and CD8+ blood T cells was observed from baseline to week 6. After ivuxolimab, CD8+ T cells had more expanded clones than CD4+ T cells on average.

Recombination linked TRBV28 to TRBJ1-2, with TRBD1 tentatively as D gene (5 bases match). The clonotype was recovered from an adult with an advanced solid tumor such as melanoma, head and neck, liver or kidney cancer. The material was CD4+ or CD8+ T cells sorted from blood, obtained in a trial of the OX40 agonist ivuxolimab. Here the CDR3 is given as CASNRDGNYGYTF. The nucleotide sequence is given as TGTGCCAGCAACCGGGACGGGAACTATGGCTACACCTTC.